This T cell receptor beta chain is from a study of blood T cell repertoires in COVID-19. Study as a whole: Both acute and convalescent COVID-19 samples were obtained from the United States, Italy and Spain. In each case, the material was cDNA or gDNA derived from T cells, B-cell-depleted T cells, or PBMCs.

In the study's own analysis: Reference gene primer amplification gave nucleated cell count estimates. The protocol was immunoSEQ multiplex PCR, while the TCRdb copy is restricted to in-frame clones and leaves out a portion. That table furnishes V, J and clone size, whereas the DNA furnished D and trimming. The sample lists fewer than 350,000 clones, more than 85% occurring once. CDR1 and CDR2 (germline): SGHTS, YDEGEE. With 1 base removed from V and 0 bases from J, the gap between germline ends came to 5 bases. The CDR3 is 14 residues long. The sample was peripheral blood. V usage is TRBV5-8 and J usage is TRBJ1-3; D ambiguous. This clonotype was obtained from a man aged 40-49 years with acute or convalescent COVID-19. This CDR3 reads CASSLRLSGNTIYF. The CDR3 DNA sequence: TGTGCCAGCAGCTTGAGACTCTCTGGAAACACCATATATTTT.